This T cell receptor beta chain came from a study of shared clonotypes between healthy human individuals (dated by TCRdb to the early 2020s). The study in broad terms: Three men and two women, aged 18 to 49 years, made up the cohort. Each donor's leukapheresis produced roughly between about 0.85 and 10 billion PBMCs. The study deeply sequenced blood TCR repertoires of about five healthy adults to estimate repertoire size and the extent of clonotype sharing between individuals. To increase sequencing depth and limit assay-specific biases, different laboratories used diverse techniques to prepare libraries and sequence TCR repertoires. For each donor, CD4 naive and CD4 memory were each given three plates, CD8 naive was given two plates, and CD8 memory was given one plate.

Using the deep immunoSEQ assay, multiplex PCR amplified TCR CDR3 regions from genomic DNA. Extracted genomic DNA from each cell subset was distributed evenly across all wells of several immunoSEQ 96-well plates, and each plate was treated as a replicate. For sorted subsets, 150 to 200 ng genomic DNA, equal to tens of thousands of T cell genomes, was loaded into each replicate PCR. Purified libraries were measured with a Qubit 3.0 fluorometer, size-checked on a Bioanalyzer 2100, and measured again with the KAPA Library Quantification kit. A separate single-read 150-cycle Illumina NextSeq 550 flow cell was used to sequence each immunoSEQ 96-well plate. Regarding the original processing steps: Because the immunoSEQ output included only junctional sequences and no quality scores, the filtering could not be the same as the filtering used for full-length reads. To assign V/J genes and CDR3, sequences were annotated against IMGT germline references using PyIR, a Python wrapper for IgBLAST v1.9. Reads were filtered out if the reads had weak V/J assignments (E-value above 1e-6), no CDR3, stop codons, out-of-frame junctions, or ambiguous translated residues. A V3J clonotype was defined by an identical inferred V gene, J gene, and CDR3 amino acid sequence. The percentage overlap between two repertoires was calculated by dividing the number of shared unique clonotypes by the size of the smaller repertoire. RTK rarefaction, the Chao1 estimator, and Recon v2.1 estimates of unobserved clonotypes were used to assess repertoire richness. OLGA was used to compute generation probabilities for all TCRbeta clonotypes that the gDNA method yielded from several donors. What TCRdb holds here is the immuneACCESS table cut down to in-frame rearrangements. Part of the clones is not present; checked against another copy, under half of the missing clones reflect an unresolved V gene, and the others are unexplained. V and J calls and clone size are given by that table; D and trimming were obtained from the DNA. The sample profile shows more than 550,000 clones; about 90% of them were found once. Approximately 35% of the sample lies in the top ten.

The V and J ends are trimmed by 1 base and 3 bases, leaving 16 bases between them. The germline V gene supplies CDR1 SGHDT and CDR2 YYEEEE. Spanning cysteine to phenylalanine, the CDR3 consists of 16 amino acids. Of all the DNA, just the CDR3 is kept, 48 bases in frame from base 1. The donors were healthy, HIV-negative adults with no recently reported acute infections or vaccinations. Every donor was a Caucasian adult residing in Nashville, Tennessee, USA. The CD8 memory samples were a combination of magnetically selected CD45RO+ cells and CCR7-negative CD45RA+ effector memory (TemRA) cells. After blood collection by leukapheresis, PBMCs were isolated using Ficoll-Histopaque density gradient centrifugation and then cryopreserved in the vapor phase of liquid nitrogen. Analytical flow cytometry was used to check the purity and quantity of every magnetically sorted T cell population. From each sorted fraction, genomic DNA was isolated and quantified by UV absorbance on a Nanodrop 2000c.

As to this clone: The antigen it binds to is not known. No qualities accompany the bases; no much larger clone lies one base away.

General findings and caveats noted by the study authors: Only blood was sampled, and tissue TCR repertoires likely differ from those in blood. Clonotypes shared by all four sorted-subset donors showed higher generation probabilities than non-shared clonotypes. Across a handful of donors, 5% to 6% of naive CD4, 3.5% of naive CD8, 2.3% of memory CD4, and 0.4% of memory CD8 clonotypes were shared. Pairwise subsampling led to the expectation that sequencing depth would affect the degree of clonotype sharing among donors. Even with the large sequencing depth, rarefaction of the sorted-subset datasets indicated that sequencing was incomplete. Naive subsets generally had larger estimated clonotype richness than memory subsets. The small number of donors limited the genetic and exposure-history diversity represented.

The chain was built from TRBV5-6 and TRBJ1-2, with TRBD1 tentatively as D gene (6 bases match). The material sequenced was memory CD8+ T cells from PBMCs. Read against the paper, the sample's cell subset or site label means: CD45RO+ cells pooled with CCR7-negative TemRA cells. The TCR was taken from a man aged 18 to 29 in good health. Some clones in this sample may be carry-over from other donors' samples. The CDR3 region reads CASSLNMGGVDYGYTF. The sequenced DNA is TGTGCCAGCAGCTTGAATATGGGGGGCGTTGACTATGGCTACACCTTC.